One TCR beta chain is described in this entry. Its matching antigen is unknown. A multiplex PCR was run with 60 Vbeta primers and 13 Jbeta primers. Here immunoSEQ multiplex PCR was the method, and the copy in TCRdb shows in-frame clones only, minus some. Of some 150,000 clones in the sample, 70% to 90% were seen once. These data belong to a study of cytomegalovirus exposure and HLA in healthy donors. General observations from the study: Most CMV-associated TCR beta chains were later found to appear HLA-restricted.

V was trimmed by 4 bases and J by 3 bases, leaving 12 bases between them. The CDR3 length is 15 residues. CDR1 MRHNA and CDR2 SNTAGT come from the germline V gene. The specimen sequenced was PBMCs. The V gene is TRBV6-4, the J gene TRBJ2-2; D may be TRBD1 (7 bases). This receptor was obtained from a woman between 25 and 40 years old in good health and CMV-seronegative. This chain's CDR3 is CASSVGGQHTGELFF. For the CDR3, the DNA is TGTGCCAGCAGTGTGGGGGGACAGCACACCGGGGAGCTGTTTTTT.